This passage covers 20 T cell receptor beta chains from one sample sequenced in a study of a mutant IDH1 vaccine in newly diagnosed glioma. The repertoire was sequenced with immunoSEQ multiplex PCR; TCRdb's copy has only in-frame clones and lacks some. This repertoire shows over 30,000 clones, more than 70% found once; its top ten account for about 8.4%. Sample time point: baseline, week 1 (first vaccination visit). Documented treatment: pre-vaccination baseline after standard-of-care therapy. Here the sequenced sample was peripheral blood mononuclear cells (PBMCs), taken from a glioma patient treated with radiotherapy, temozolomide or both. The receptor source for this set is a man aged 45-60 years with glioma. Some clones in this sample may be carry-over from other donors' samples.

The chain employs TRBV7-2 and TRBJ2-3, with D unresolved. CDR3 length: 14 amino acids. Trimming removed 1 base from V and 4 bases from J, with 9 bases in between. CDR1 is SGHTA, CDR2 FQGNSA, per germline. The chain's CDR3 is CASSLVGGPDTQYF. For the CDR3, the DNA is TGTGCCAGCAGCTTAGTTGGTGGCCCAGATACGCAGTATTTT. Together with reference TRBV7-2 and TRBJ2-3, the CDR3 gives the full variable domain: GAGVSQSPSNKVTEKGKDVELRCDPISGHTALYWYRQSLGQGLEFLIYFQGNSAPDKSGLPSDRFSAERTGGSVSTLTIQRTQQEDSAVYLCASSLVGGPDTQYFGPGTRLTVL.

The chain uses TRBV10-3 and TRBJ2-3, with 9 bases fitting TRBD2. The CDR3 extends over 14 amino acids. The V gene end was trimmed by 8 bases and the J gene end by 1 base; junction bases not matched to a gene: 4. Germline V lookup: CDR1 ENHRY, CDR2 SYGVKD. The CDR3 sequence: CAILSGSGTDTQYF. In DNA form, the CDR3 reads TGTGCCATCCTTAGCGGGAGCGGCACAGATACGCAGTATTTT.

The chain combines TRBV7-9 with TRBJ1-4; unclear D gene. The CDR3 totals 12 residues. The V end was cut by 5 bases, the J end by 8 bases, with 9 bases between. Per the germline V gene, CDR1 is SEHNR and CDR2 is FQNEAQ (reference sequence). This CDR3 reads CASSLNWEKLFF. DNA of the CDR3: TGTGCCAGCAGCCTTAATTGGGAAAAACTGTTTTTT.

This clone turned up a few times. V is TRBV2 and J is TRBJ1-5; D may be TRBD1 (6 bases). V was shortened by 7 bases and J by 1 base, with 14 bases between the two germline ends. This CDR3 contains 15 residues. Germline V gene sequence: CDR1 SNHLY, CDR2 FYNNEI. The DNA for the CDR3 is TGTGCCAGCACCGGAGAGGGGGGGAGCAATCAGCCCCAGCATTTT. Its translation: CASTGEGGSNQPQHF.

The chain carries TRBV27 and TRBJ2-3; TRBD2 aligns across 7 bases. Germline V gives CDR1 MNHEY, CDR2 SMNVEV (reference sequence). V was clipped by 2 bases and J by 1 base; unmatched bases: 0. The CDR3 length is 14 residues. CDR3 nucleotide sequence: TGTGCCAGCAGTTTAGCGGGAGGCACAGATACGCAGTATTTT. This sequence encodes CASSLAGGTDTQYF.

The rearrangement links TRBV2 to TRBJ2-2, with D unclear. The germline V gene has CDR1 SNHLY and CDR2 FYNNEI. The CDR3 spans 14 residues. V lost 5 bases, J lost 6 bases, and 13 bases lay in between. The chain's CDR3 is CASSYLSTAGELFF. Here the CDR3 DNA reads TGTGCCAGCAGTTACTTGAGCACAGCCGGGGAGCTGTTTTTT.

This clone is medium-sized by share. This sequence joins TRBV29-1 and TRBJ1-1; tentative D call: TRBD1 (5 bases). V dropped 1 base and J dropped 0 bases, with 6 bases sitting between them. This CDR3 spans 13 amino acids. Germline CDR1 is SQVTM and CDR2 is ANQGSEA. The CDR3 here is CSVEGGMNTEAFF. The CDR3 coding sequence is TGCAGCGTTGAAGGGGGCATGAACACTGAAGCTTTCTTT.

The V call is TRBV9, the J call TRBJ1-2; possibly TRBD1 for D (6 bases). Germline CDR1 is SGDLS and CDR2 is YYNGEE. CDR3 length: 15 residues. With 0 bases removed from V and 4 bases from J, the gap between germline ends came to 13 bases. CDR3 loop: CASSVGGGPSYGYTF. The CDR3 DNA is TGTGCCAGCAGCGTAGGAGGGGGGCCGTCCTATGGCTACACCTTC.

V gene TRBV5-1 combines with J gene TRBJ2-1, with unresolved D. CDR1 SGHRS and CDR2 YFSETQ come from the germline V gene. The CDR3 extends over 12 amino acids. Trimming took off 5 bases at V and 7 bases at J, with 10 bases between the two ends. CDR3 sequence (DNA): TGCGCCAGCAGTTGGAATGGTAATGAGCAGTTCTTC. Protein product: CASSWNGNEQFF.

This clone was observed once. This chain connects TRBV10-3 to TRBJ2-3, with a tentative D call TRBD1 (6 bases). V lost 6 bases, J lost 6 bases, and 19 bases lay in between. Germline-derived CDR1 and CDR2 are ENHRY and SYGVKD. CDR3 length: 15 residues. Here the CDR3 DNA reads TGTGCCATCAGAAGGGACACCAACCCGGCTGATACGCAGTATTTT. Its protein product is CAIRRDTNPADTQYF.

CDR3: CAREERETQYF. The CDR3, as DNA: TGTGCGCGGGAGGAGCGGGAGACCCAGTACTTC. V and J are TRBV2 and TRBJ2-5, with TRBD2 matching over 8 bases. CDR1 and CDR2 from the germline V gene are SNHLY and FYNNEI. CDR3 length: 11 amino acids.

This chain joins TRBV6-5 and TRBJ1-1; D perhaps matches TRBD1 (6 bases). The germline V and J ends were trimmed by 0 bases and 5 bases, with 10 bases remaining between them. The CDR3 consists of 14 residues. Germline V gene sequence: CDR1 MNHEY, CDR2 SVGAGI. The chain's CDR3 is CASSYSTGYTEAFF. The CDR3 bases are TGTGCCAGCAGTTACTCAACAGGGTATACTGAAGCTTTCTTT.

J is TRBJ1-1 and V is TRBV9; D might be TRBD1 (5 bases). CDR1 is SGDLS and CDR2 is YYNGEE in the germline V gene. CDR3 length equals 15 residues. V was shortened by 4 bases and J by 3 bases, with 16 bases between the two germline ends. DNA for the CDR3: TGTGCCAGCAGCCAAAGGGATTTGGGGGACACTGAAGCTTTCTTT. Its protein is CASSQRDLGDTEAFF.

This chain links TRBV10-3 with TRBJ2-7; possible D gene TRBD1, 6 bases. The V end was cut by 8 bases, the J end by 1 base, with 15 bases between. The CDR3 has 14 amino acids. Germline values: CDR1 ENHRY, CDR2 SYGVKD. CDR3 nucleotide sequence: TGTGCCATCTCCTTTAGGACAGAGTCCTACGAGCAGTACTTC. This gives the protein CAISFRTESYEQYF.

The CDR3: CASSLGGDTEAFF. The CDR3 DNA sequence: TGCGCCAGCAGCTTGGGGGGTGACACTGAAGCTTTCTTT. The rearrangement joins TRBV5-1 to TRBJ1-1; unclear D gene. Germline CDR1 is SGHRS and CDR2 is YFSETQ. The CDR3 has 13 amino acids. The V and J ends lost 0 bases and 3 bases respectively, with 6 bases between them.

The chain combines TRBV15 with TRBJ2-7, with D unresolved. Germline CDR1 is LNHNV and CDR2 is YYDKDF (reference sequence). The CDR3 totals 14 residues. Trimming removed 0 bases from V and 2 bases from J, with 8 bases in between. Here the CDR3 reads CATSRDSGPYEQYF. The CDR3 DNA sequence: TGTGCCACCAGCAGAGATTCCGGGCCCTACGAGCAGTACTTC.

This clone was picked up one time. The chain recombines TRBV29-1 with TRBJ2-1; 7 bases map to TRBD1. This CDR3 is built from 14 residues. Germline trimming cut 7 bases from V and 2 bases from J; bases unmatched to any gene: 8. Germline V lookup: CDR1 SQVTM, CDR2 ANQGSEA. CDR3 nucleotide sequence: TGCAGCGGGATACCGGGACAGCCCTACAATGAGCAGTTCTTC. Translation: CSGIPGQPYNEQFF.

This clone came up a few times. The chain couples TRBV5-1 to TRBJ1-1, with TRBD1 as a possible D gene (5 bases). Germline V gives CDR1 SGHRS, CDR2 YFSETQ. V was pared by 1 base and J by 2 bases, with 9 bases between. The CDR3 totals 14 residues. This CDR3 reads CASSLSGTNTEAFF. The CDR3 bases are TGCGCCAGCAGCTTGTCGGGGACCAACACTGAAGCTTTCTTT.

This clone was seen more than once but under ten times. J is TRBJ1-5 and V is TRBV19; a weak D match, TRBD1 (6 bases). Germline CDR1 is LNHDA and CDR2 is SQIVND (reference sequence). V was cut by 5 bases and J by 6 bases, with 11 bases left in between. The CDR3 has 13 residues. CDR3: CASSVQGPQPQHF. The CDR3 bases are TGTGCCAGTAGTGTACAGGGTCCTCAGCCCCAGCATTTT.

The gene calls are TRBV19 and TRBJ1-4; no reliable D call. This CDR3 is built from 18 residues. The germline CDR1 and CDR2 sequences are LNHDA and SQIVND (reference sequence). Trimming pared 1 base from V and 7 bases from J, leaving 22 bases between. CDR3 residues: CASSIAFDMAGFREKLFF. The CDR3 DNA is TGTGCCAGTAGTATAGCCTTCGACATGGCTGGTTTTCGTGAAAAACTGTTTTTT.